The 18 T cell receptor beta chains below come from one sample, sequenced in a study of technical replicates of blood from a handful of donors. The method was immunoSEQ multiplex PCR; TCRdb's version includes in-frame clones alone and lacks a portion of them. The data show tens of thousands of clones, 75% to 90% seen once. Input material: PBMCs. Receptor source: a human donor in good health. Some clones in this sample may be carry-over from other donors' samples.

V gene TRBV19 combines with J gene TRBJ1-1; a possible D gene is TRBD1 (5 bases). CDR3 length: 16 amino acids. Germline V gives CDR1 LNHDA, CDR2 SQIVND (reference sequence). Trimming shortened V by 4 bases and J by 10 bases, and 25 bases separated the two germline ends. As DNA, the CDR3 is TGTGCCAGTAGTACGCAGATGGGGAGGGACGAGTTATCAGCTTTCTTT. It yields the protein CASSTQMGRDELSAFF.

This clone appeared a single time. V gene TRBV18 combines with J gene TRBJ1-1; D is unresolved. V gave up 2 bases and J gave up 0 bases, with 13 bases separating them. CDR1 is KGHSH and CDR2 is LQKENI in the germline V gene. The CDR3 contains 16 residues. CDR3 sequence: CASSPSSISVNTEAFF. CDR3 sequence (DNA): TGTGCCAGCTCACCAAGTTCGATCTCGGTGAACACTGAAGCTTTCTTT. Based on the CDR3 plus reference TRBV18 and TRBJ1-1, the full variable domain is NAGVMQNPRHLVRRRGQEARLRCSPMKGHSHVYWYRQLPEEGLKFMVYLQKENIIDESGMPKERFSAEFPKEGPSILRIQQVVRGDSAAYFCASSPSSISVNTEAFFGQGTRLTVV.

The rearrangement links TRBV6-5 to TRBJ2-1, with 10 bases lining up with TRBD2. J was trimmed by 4 bases and V by 6 bases; bases with no gene match: 6. Germline loops: CDR1 MNHEY, CDR2 SVGAGI. This CDR3 contains 15 residues. The CDR3 sequence: CASSSKRGGYNEQFF. The CDR3 bases are TGTGCCAGCAGCTCAAAGCGGGGGGGGTACAATGAGCAGTTCTTC.

The rearrangement joins TRBV6-4 to TRBJ2-1, with D possibly being TRBD2 (5 bases). V was trimmed by 1 base and J by 5 bases, leaving 6 bases between them. The germline CDR1 and CDR2 sequences are MRHNA and SNTAGT. The CDR3 is 13 residues long. DNA for the CDR3: TGTGCCAGCAGTGACTTGGAGGACAATGAGCAGTTCTTC. It is translated as CASSDLEDNEQFF.

In its sample, this clone was seen a few times. The gene calls are TRBV4-1 and TRBJ2-1; D is uncertain. The CDR3 runs 17 residues. CDR1 is MGHRA, CDR2 YSYEKL, per germline. The germline V and J ends were trimmed by 0 bases and 0 bases, with 12 bases remaining between them. The CDR3 DNA reads TGCGCCAGCAGCCAAGATAGACGAACTACCTCCTACAATGAGCAGTTCTTC. Translated: CASSQDRRTTSYNEQFF.

This sequence joins TRBV5-6 and TRBJ2-3; D may be TRBD2 (5 bases). Germline lookup yields CDR1 SGHDT and CDR2 YYEEEE. V shed 4 bases and J shed 0 bases, with 15 bases lying between them. The CDR3 totals 16 residues. This CDR3 reads CASSPPGSLSTDTQYF. CDR3 coding DNA: TGTGCCAGCAGCCCCCCGGGGAGCCTTAGCACAGATACGCAGTATTTT.

CDR3 sequence: CASSTTGLSPYEQYF. For the CDR3, the DNA is TGTGCCAGCAGCACTACGGGACTCTCCCCCTACGAGCAGTACTTC. The chain employs TRBV5-5 and TRBJ2-7, with D tentatively TRBD2 (6 bases). Per germline, CDR1 SGHKS and CDR2 YYEKEE (reference sequence). This CDR3 region has 15 residues. V was trimmed by 4 bases and J by 2 bases, leaving 16 bases between them.

The CDR3 coding sequence is TGTGCCAGCAGCTTATCGACAGGGATTGGAAACACCATATATTTT. Its protein product is CASSLSTGIGNTIYF. V usage is TRBV9 and J usage is TRBJ1-3; TRBD1 matches 7 bases. With V trimmed by 4 bases and J by 3 bases, 7 bases remained unmatched. This CDR3 region has 15 residues. Per germline, CDR1 SGDLS and CDR2 YYNGEE.

V and J are TRBV30 and TRBJ2-2; maybe TRBD2 (6 bases). V lost 5 bases and J 0 bases, leaving 10 bases between the germline ends. Germline CDR1 GTSNPN, CDR2 SVGIG (reference sequence). This CDR3 is built from 14 residues. The chain's CDR3 is CAWPRLANTGELFF. Written as DNA, the CDR3 is TGTGCCTGGCCCCGACTAGCGAACACCGGGGAGCTGTTTTTT.

V and J are TRBV6-5 and TRBJ1-2; D unresolved. Germline assignment: CDR1 MNHEY and CDR2 SVGAGI. The CDR3 contains 15 residues. V lost 0 bases and J 2 bases, leaving 10 bases between the germline ends. CDR3 nucleotide sequence: TGTGCCAGCAGTTACTCGAATCAGGCCAACTATGGCTACACCTTC. This encodes CASSYSNQANYGYTF.

In its sample, this clone was seen a few times. This chain uses TRBV27 with TRBJ2-7; maybe TRBD2 (5 bases). The CDR3 is 13 residues long. Trimming shortened V by 10 bases and J by 3 bases, and 16 bases separated the two germline ends. CDR1 is MNHEY, CDR2 SMNVEV, per germline (reference sequence). The CDR3: CATARVSVYEQYF. In DNA form, the CDR3 reads TGTGCCACGGCGAGGGTATCAGTCTACGAGCAGTACTTC.

The chain uses TRBV25-1 and TRBJ2-1, with 9 bases matching TRBD1. V was pared by 8 bases and J by 8 bases, with 7 bases of the junction left unmatched. The CDR3 sequence is 13 residues long. Germline values: CDR1 MGHDK, CDR2 SYGVNS. CDR3 nucleotide sequence: TGTGCCAGCGGGCCGACAGGGGGGGATGAGCAGTTCTTC. Its protein product is CASGPTGGDEQFF.

The chain links TRBV5-1 to TRBJ2-5; TRBD1 is a possible D gene (5 bases). Per the germline V gene, CDR1 is SGHRS and CDR2 is YFSETQ. The ends were cut back, 3 bases at V and 1 base at J, with 10 bases in the middle. CDR3 length: 14 amino acids. DNA for the CDR3: TGCGCCAGCAGCTCTACGACAGTCCAAGAGACCCAGTACTTC. It encodes CASSSTTVQETQYF.

Only one count was recorded for this clone. The rearrangement uses TRBV30 and TRBJ1-2; 7 nucleotides agree with TRBD1. J lost 3 bases, V lost 2 bases, and 12 bases had no gene match. Germline V gives CDR1 GTSNPN, CDR2 SVGIG (reference sequence). The CDR3 loop spans 16 amino acids. As DNA, the CDR3 is TGTGCCTGGAGTCCGGGACAGATCCAGTCCTACTATGGCTACACCTTC. Amino acids: CAWSPGQIQSYYGYTF.

The V gene is TRBV5-1, the J gene TRBJ2-1; TRBD1 matches 7 bases. This CDR3 has 16 residues. Germline CDR1 and CDR2: SGHRS and YFSETQ. Trimming removed 1 base from V and 7 bases from J; junction bases left unmatched: 11. Written as DNA, the CDR3 is TGCGCCAGCAGCTTGATGCCTGGGACAGCGCGTAATGAGCAGTTCTTC. It encodes CASSLMPGTARNEQFF.

The J gene is TRBJ1-6, the V gene TRBV19, with 7 bases matching TRBD1. The CDR3 is made up of 16 amino acids. Germline CDR1 LNHDA, CDR2 SQIVND (reference sequence). The V gene end was trimmed by 6 bases and the J gene end by 6 bases; junction bases not matched to a gene: 11. The CDR3 DNA follows: TGTGCCAGTAGATACGGGACAGAGCTTTTTAATTCACCCCTCCACTTT. Translation: CASRYGTELFNSPLHF.

CDR3 residues: CASSQGESLDGELFF. CDR3 sequence (DNA): TGCGCCAGCAGCCAAGGTGAATCCTTAGACGGGGAGCTGTTTTTT. The gene calls are TRBV4-3 and TRBJ2-2; D call uncertain. V lost 1 base and J 7 bases, leaving 13 bases between the germline ends. The CDR3 is made up of 15 amino acids. In germline, CDR1 is LGHNA, CDR2 YSLEER.

This chain joins TRBV4-3 and TRBJ1-2; TRBD1 aligns across 11 bases. Per germline, CDR1 LGHNA and CDR2 YSLEER. The V and J ends lost 1 base and 7 bases, in that order; junction bases with no gene match: 8. This CDR3 has 16 residues. CDR3: CASSQARTGGGFGYTF. DNA of the CDR3: TGCGCCAGCAGCCAAGCTAGGACAGGGGGCGGATTTGGCTACACCTTC.